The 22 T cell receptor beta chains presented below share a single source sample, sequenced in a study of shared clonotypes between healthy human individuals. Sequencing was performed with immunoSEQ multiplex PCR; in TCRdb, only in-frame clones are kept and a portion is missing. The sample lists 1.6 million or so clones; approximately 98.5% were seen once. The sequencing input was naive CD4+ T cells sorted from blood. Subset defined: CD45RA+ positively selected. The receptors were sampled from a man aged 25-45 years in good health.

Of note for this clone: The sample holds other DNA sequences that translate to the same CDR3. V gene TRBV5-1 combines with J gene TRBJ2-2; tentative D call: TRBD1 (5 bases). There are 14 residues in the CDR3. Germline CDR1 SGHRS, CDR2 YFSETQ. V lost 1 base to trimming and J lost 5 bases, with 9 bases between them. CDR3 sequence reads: CASSLSGRTGELFF. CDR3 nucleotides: TGCGCCAGCAGCTTGTCAGGGCGGACCGGGGAGCTGTTTTTT.

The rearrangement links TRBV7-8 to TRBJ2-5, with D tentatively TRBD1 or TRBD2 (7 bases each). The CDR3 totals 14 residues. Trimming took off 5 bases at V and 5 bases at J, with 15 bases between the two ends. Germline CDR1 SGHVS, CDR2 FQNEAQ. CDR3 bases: TGTGCCAGCAGCAAGCGGGGACAGAGTGAGACCCAGTACTTC. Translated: CASSKRGQSETQYF.

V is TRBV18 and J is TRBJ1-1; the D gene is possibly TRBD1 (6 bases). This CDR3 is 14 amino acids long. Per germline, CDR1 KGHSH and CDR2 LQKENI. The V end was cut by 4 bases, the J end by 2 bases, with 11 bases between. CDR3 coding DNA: TGTGCCAGCTCACACCGGACAGATAACACTGAAGCTTTCTTT. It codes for CASSHRTDNTEAFF.

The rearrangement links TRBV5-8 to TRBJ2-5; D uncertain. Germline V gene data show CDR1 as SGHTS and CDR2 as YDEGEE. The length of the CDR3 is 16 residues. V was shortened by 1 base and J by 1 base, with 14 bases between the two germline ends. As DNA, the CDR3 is TGTGCCAGCAGCTTGATGCGCAGAGCGATCCAAGAGACCCAGTACTTC. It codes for CASSLMRRAIQETQYF.

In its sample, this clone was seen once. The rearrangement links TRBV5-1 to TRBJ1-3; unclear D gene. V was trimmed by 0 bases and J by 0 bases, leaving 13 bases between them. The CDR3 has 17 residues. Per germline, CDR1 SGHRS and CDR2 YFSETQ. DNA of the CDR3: TGCGCCAGCAGCTTGGGCAAGTCTCGAATCTCTGGAAACACCATATATTTT. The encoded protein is CASSLGKSRISGNTIYF.

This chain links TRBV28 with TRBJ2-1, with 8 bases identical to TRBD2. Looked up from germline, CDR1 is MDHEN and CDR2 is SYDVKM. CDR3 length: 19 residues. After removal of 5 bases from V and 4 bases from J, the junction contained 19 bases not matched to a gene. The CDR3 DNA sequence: TGTGCCAGCAGTCCCCGAATGGGACTAGGGGCTATAGGGTACAATGAGCAGTTCTTC. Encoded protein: CASSPRMGLGAIGYNEQFF. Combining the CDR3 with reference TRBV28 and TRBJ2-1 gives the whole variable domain DVKVTQSSRYLVKRTGEKVFLECVQDMDHENMFWYRQDPGLGLRLIYFSYDVKMKEKGDIPEGYSVSREKKERFSLILESASTNQTSMYLCASSPRMGLGAIGYNEQFFGPGTRLTVL.

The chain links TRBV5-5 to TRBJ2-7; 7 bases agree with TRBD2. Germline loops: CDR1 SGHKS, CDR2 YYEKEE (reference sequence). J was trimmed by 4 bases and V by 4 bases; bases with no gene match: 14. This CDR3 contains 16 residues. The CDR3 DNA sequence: TGTGCCAGCAGCGGCGGGACTACCTCCGGTGCGTACGAGCAGTACTTC. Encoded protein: CASSGGTTSGAYEQYF.

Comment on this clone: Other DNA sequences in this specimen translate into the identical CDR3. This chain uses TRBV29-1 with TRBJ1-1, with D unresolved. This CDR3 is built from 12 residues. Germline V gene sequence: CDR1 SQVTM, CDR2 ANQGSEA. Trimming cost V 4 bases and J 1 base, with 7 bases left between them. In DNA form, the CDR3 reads TGCAGCGTTGTTTCACAGAACACTGAAGCTTTCTTT. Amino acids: CSVVSQNTEAFF.

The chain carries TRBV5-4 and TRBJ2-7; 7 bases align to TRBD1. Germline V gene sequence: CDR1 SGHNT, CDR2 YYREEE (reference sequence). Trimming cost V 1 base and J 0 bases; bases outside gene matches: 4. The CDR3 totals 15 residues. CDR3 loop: CASSLMGQSSYEQYF. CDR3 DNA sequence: TGTGCCAGCAGCTTGATGGGACAGAGCTCCTACGAGCAGTACTTC.

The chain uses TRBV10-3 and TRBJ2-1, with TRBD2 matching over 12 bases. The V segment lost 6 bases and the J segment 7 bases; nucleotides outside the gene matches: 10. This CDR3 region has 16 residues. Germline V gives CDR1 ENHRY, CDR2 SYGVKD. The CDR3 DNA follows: TGTGCCATCAGGTCCCTAGCGGGAGGGAAGGATAATGAGCAGTTCTTC. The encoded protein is CAIRSLAGGKDNEQFF.

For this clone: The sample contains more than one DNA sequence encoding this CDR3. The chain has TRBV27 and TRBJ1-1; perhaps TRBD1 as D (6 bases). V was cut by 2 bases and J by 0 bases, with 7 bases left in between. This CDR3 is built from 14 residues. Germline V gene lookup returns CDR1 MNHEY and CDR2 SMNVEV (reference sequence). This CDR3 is CASSLGGLNTEAFF. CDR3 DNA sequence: TGTGCCAGCAGTTTAGGGGGGCTGAACACTGAAGCTTTCTTT.

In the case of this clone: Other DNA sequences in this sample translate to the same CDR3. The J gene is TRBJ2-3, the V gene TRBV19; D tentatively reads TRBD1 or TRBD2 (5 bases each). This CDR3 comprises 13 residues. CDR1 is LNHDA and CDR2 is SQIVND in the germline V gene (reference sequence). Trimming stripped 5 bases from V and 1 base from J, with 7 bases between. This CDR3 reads CASSEGRTDTQYF. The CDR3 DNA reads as TGTGCCAGTAGTGAGGGACGCACAGATACGCAGTATTTT.

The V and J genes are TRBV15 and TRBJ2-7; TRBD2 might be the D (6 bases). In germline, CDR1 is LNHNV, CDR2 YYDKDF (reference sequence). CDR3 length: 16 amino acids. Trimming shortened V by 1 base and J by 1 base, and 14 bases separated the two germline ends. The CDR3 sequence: CATSRAGRERSYEQYF. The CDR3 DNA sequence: TGTGCCACCAGCAGAGCCGGACGGGAGAGGTCCTACGAGCAGTACTTC.

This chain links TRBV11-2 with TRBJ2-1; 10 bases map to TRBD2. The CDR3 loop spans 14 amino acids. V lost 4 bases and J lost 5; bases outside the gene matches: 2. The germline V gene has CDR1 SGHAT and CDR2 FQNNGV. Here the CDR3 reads CASSWTSGHNEQFF. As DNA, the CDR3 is TGTGCCAGCAGCTGGACTAGCGGACACAATGAGCAGTTCTTC. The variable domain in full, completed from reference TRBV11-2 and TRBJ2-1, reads EAGVAQSPRYKIIEKRQSVAFWCNPISGHATLYWYQQILGQGPKLLIQFQNNGVVDDSQLPKDRFSAERLKGVDSTLKIQPAKLEDSAVYLCASSWTSGHNEQFFGPGTRLTVL.

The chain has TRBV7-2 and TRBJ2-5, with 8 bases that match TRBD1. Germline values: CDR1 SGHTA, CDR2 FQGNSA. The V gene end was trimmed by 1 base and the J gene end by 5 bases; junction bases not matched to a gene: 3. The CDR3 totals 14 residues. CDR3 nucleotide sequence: TGTGCCAGCAGCTTAGGGACAGGGAGGGAGACCCAGTACTTC. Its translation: CASSLGTGRETQYF.

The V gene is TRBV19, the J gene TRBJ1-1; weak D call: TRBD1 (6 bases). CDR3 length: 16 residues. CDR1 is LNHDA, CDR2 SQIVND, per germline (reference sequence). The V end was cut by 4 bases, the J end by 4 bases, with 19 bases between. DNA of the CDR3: TGTGCCAGTAGTACGCGACAGGTCCTGGGATCCACTGAAGCTTTCTTT. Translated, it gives CASSTRQVLGSTEAFF.

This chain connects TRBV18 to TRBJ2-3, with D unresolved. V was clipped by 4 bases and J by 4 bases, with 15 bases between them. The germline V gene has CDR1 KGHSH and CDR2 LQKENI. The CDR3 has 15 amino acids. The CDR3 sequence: CASSLVAQNADTQYF. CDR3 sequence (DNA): TGTGCCAGCTCACTCGTCGCACAGAACGCAGATACGCAGTATTTT.

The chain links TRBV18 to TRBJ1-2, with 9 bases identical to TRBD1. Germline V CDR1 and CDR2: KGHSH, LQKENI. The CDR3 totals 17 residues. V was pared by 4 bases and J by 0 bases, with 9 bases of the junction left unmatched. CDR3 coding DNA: TGTGCCAGCTCACTAGGGACAGGGACAGCCTCTAACTATGGCTACACCTTC. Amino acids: CASSLGTGTASNYGYTF.

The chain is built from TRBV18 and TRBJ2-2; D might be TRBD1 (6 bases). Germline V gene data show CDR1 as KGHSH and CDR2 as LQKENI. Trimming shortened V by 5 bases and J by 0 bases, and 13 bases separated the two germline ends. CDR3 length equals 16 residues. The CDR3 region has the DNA TGTGCCAGCTCAAAGAACAGGGAGTCGAACACCGGGGAGCTGTTTTTT. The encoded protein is CASSKNRESNTGELFF. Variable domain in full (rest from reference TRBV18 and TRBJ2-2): NAGVMQNPRHLVRRRGQEARLRCSPMKGHSHVYWYRQLPEEGLKFMVYLQKENIIDESGMPKERFSAEFPKEGPSILRIQQVVRGDSAAYFCASSKNRESNTGELFFGEGSRLTVL.

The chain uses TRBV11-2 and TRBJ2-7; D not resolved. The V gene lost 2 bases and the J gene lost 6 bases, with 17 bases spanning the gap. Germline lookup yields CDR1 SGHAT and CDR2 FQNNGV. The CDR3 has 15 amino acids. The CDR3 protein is CASSLRSQIASEQYF. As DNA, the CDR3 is TGTGCCAGCAGCTTAAGAAGTCAGATTGCTTCCGAGCAGTACTTC. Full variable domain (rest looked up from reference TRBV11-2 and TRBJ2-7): EAGVAQSPRYKIIEKRQSVAFWCNPISGHATLYWYQQILGQGPKLLIQFQNNGVVDDSQLPKDRFSAERLKGVDSTLKIQPAKLEDSAVYLCASSLRSQIASEQYFGPGTRLTVT.

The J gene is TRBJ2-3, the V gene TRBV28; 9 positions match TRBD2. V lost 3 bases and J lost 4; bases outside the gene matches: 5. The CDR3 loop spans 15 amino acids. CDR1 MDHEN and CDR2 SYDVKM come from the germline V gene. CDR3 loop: CASSFSGGRSDTQYF. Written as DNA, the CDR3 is TGTGCCAGCAGTTTTAGCGGGGGCAGATCAGATACGCAGTATTTT. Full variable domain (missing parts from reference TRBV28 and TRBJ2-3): DVKVTQSSRYLVKRTGEKVFLECVQDMDHENMFWYRQDPGLGLRLIYFSYDVKMKEKGDIPEGYSVSREKKERFSLILESASTNQTSMYLCASSFSGGRSDTQYFGPGTRLTVL.

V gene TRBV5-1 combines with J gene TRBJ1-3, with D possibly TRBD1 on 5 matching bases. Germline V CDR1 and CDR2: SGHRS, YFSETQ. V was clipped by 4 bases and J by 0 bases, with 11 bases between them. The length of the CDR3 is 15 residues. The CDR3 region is CASSEGLSSGNTIYF. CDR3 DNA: TGCGCCAGCAGCGAGGGACTTAGCTCTGGAAACACCATATATTTT. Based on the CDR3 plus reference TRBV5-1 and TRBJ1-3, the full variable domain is KAGVTQTPRYLIKTRGQQVTLSCSPISGHRSVSWYQQTPGQGLQFLFEYFSETQRNKGNFPGRFSGRQFSNSRSEMNVSTLELGDSALYLCASSEGLSSGNTIYFGEGSWLTVV.